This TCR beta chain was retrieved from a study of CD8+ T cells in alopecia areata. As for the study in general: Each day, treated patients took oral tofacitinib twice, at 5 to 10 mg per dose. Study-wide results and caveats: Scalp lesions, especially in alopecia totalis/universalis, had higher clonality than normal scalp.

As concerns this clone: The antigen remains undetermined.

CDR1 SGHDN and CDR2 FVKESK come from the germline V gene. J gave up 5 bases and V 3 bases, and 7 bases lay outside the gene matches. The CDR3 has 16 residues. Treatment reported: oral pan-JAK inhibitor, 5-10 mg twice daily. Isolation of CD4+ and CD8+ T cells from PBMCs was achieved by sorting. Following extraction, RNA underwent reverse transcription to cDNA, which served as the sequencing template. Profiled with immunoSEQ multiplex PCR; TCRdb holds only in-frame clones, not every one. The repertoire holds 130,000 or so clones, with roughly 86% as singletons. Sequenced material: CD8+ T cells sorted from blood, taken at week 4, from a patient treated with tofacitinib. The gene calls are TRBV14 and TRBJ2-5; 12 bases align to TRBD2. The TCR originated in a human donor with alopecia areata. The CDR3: CASSHASGRALETQYF. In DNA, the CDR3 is TGTGCCAGCAGCCACGCTAGCGGGAGGGCCTTGGAGACCCAGTACTTC.